This T cell receptor (beta chain) was captured in a study of control samples from healthy donors and cancer patients. There are 15 residues in the CDR3. Germline-derived CDR1 and CDR2 are MGHDK and SYGVNS. V lost 0 bases and J lost 3, with 12 bases in between. Assay used: immunoSEQ multiplex PCR; TCRdb lists only in-frame clones, some missing. The sample has some 120,000 clones, 90% to 95% seen once. V and J are TRBV25-1 and TRBJ2-7; D may correspond to TRBD1 or TRBD2 (6 bases each). Material for sequencing was PBMCs. This clonotype originated in a man aged 45 to 65 with head and neck cancer. The CDR3 loop is CASSEYSGGFYEQYF. The CDR3 bases are TGTGCCAGCAGTGAATATTCCGGGGGCTTCTACGAGCAGTACTTC.